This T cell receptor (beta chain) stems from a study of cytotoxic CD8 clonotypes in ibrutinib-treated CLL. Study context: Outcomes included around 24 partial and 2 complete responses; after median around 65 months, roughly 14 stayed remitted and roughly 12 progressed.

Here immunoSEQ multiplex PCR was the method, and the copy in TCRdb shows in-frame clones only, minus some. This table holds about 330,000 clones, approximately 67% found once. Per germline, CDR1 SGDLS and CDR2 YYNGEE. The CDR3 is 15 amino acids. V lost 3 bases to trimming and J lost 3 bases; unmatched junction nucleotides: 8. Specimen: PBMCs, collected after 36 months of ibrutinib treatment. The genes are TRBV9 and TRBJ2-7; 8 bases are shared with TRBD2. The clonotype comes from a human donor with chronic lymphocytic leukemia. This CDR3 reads CASSAGGAGSYEQYF. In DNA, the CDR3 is TGTGCCAGCAGCGCGGGAGGGGCAGGGAGCTACGAGCAGTACTTC.